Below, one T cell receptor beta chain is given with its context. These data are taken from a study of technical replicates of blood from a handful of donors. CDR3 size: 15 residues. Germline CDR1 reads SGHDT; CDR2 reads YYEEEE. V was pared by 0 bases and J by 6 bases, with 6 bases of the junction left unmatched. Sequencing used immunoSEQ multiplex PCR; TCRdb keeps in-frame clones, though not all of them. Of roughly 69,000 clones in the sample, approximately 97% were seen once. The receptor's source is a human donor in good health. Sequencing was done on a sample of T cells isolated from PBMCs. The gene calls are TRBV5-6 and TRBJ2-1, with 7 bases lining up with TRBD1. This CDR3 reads CASSLAGQDINEQFF. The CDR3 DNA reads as TGTGCCAGCAGCTTGGCAGGACAGGATATCAATGAGCAGTTCTTC.